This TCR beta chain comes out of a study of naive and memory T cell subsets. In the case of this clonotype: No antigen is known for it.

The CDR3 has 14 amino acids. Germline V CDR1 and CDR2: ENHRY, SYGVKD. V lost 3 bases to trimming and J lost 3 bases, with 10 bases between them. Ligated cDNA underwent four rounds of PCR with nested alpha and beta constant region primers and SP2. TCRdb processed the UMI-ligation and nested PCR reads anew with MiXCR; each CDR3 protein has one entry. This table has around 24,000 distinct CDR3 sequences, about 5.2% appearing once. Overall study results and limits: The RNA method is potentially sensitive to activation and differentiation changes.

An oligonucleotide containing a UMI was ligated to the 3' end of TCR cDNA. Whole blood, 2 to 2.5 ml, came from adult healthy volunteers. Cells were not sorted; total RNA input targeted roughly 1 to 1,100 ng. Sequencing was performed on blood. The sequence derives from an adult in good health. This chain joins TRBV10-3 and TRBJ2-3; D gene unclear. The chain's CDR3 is CAISERSQTDTQYF. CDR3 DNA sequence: TGTGCCATCAGTGAACGGAGTCAGACAGATACGCAGTATTTT.